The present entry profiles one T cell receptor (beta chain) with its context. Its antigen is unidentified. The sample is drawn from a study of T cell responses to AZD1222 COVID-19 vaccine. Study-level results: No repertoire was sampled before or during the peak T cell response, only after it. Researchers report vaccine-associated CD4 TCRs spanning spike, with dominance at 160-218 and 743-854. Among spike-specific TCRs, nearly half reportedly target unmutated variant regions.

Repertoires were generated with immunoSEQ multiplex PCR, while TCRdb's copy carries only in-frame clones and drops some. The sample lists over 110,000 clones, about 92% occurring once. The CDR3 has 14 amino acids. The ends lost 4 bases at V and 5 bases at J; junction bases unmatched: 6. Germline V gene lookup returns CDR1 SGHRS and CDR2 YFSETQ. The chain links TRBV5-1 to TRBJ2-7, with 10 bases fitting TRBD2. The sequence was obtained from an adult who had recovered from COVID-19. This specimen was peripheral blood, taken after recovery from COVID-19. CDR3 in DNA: TGCGCCAGCAGCAGCAGCGGGAGGGCCGACGAGCAGTACTTC. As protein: CASSSSGRADEQYF.